This T cell receptor beta chain is from a study of T cell responses to AZD1222 COVID-19 vaccine. From germline, CDR1 is SGHTA and CDR2 FQGNSA. V was clipped by 6 bases and J by 1 base, with 12 bases between them. The CDR3 length is 14 residues. Findings and caveats of the study: Spike was spanned by vaccine-associated CD4 TCRs, with dominance at 160-218 and 743-854.

In regard to this clone: No antigen is known for it.

Profiling relied on immunoSEQ multiplex PCR, and the TCRdb table lists in-frame clones only, not all of them. The sample carries about 94,000 clones, around 90% recorded once. The chain uses TRBV7-2 and TRBJ1-1; D possibly corresponds to TRBD1 (6 bases). The sample here was peripheral blood, taken on day 0 of AZD1222 vaccination. This TCR was recovered from an adult in good health. DNA for the CDR3: TGTGCCAGCAGGGGGGCACAGGGGAACACTGAAGCTTTCTTT. Its translation: CASRGAQGNTEAFF. The whole variable domain, remainder taken from reference TRBV7-2 and TRBJ1-1, is GAGVSQSPSNKVTEKGKDVELRCDPISGHTALYWYRQSLGQGLEFLIYFQGNSAPDKSGLPSDRFSAERTGGSVSTLTIQRTQQEDSAVYLCASRGAQGNTEAFFGQGTRLTVV.